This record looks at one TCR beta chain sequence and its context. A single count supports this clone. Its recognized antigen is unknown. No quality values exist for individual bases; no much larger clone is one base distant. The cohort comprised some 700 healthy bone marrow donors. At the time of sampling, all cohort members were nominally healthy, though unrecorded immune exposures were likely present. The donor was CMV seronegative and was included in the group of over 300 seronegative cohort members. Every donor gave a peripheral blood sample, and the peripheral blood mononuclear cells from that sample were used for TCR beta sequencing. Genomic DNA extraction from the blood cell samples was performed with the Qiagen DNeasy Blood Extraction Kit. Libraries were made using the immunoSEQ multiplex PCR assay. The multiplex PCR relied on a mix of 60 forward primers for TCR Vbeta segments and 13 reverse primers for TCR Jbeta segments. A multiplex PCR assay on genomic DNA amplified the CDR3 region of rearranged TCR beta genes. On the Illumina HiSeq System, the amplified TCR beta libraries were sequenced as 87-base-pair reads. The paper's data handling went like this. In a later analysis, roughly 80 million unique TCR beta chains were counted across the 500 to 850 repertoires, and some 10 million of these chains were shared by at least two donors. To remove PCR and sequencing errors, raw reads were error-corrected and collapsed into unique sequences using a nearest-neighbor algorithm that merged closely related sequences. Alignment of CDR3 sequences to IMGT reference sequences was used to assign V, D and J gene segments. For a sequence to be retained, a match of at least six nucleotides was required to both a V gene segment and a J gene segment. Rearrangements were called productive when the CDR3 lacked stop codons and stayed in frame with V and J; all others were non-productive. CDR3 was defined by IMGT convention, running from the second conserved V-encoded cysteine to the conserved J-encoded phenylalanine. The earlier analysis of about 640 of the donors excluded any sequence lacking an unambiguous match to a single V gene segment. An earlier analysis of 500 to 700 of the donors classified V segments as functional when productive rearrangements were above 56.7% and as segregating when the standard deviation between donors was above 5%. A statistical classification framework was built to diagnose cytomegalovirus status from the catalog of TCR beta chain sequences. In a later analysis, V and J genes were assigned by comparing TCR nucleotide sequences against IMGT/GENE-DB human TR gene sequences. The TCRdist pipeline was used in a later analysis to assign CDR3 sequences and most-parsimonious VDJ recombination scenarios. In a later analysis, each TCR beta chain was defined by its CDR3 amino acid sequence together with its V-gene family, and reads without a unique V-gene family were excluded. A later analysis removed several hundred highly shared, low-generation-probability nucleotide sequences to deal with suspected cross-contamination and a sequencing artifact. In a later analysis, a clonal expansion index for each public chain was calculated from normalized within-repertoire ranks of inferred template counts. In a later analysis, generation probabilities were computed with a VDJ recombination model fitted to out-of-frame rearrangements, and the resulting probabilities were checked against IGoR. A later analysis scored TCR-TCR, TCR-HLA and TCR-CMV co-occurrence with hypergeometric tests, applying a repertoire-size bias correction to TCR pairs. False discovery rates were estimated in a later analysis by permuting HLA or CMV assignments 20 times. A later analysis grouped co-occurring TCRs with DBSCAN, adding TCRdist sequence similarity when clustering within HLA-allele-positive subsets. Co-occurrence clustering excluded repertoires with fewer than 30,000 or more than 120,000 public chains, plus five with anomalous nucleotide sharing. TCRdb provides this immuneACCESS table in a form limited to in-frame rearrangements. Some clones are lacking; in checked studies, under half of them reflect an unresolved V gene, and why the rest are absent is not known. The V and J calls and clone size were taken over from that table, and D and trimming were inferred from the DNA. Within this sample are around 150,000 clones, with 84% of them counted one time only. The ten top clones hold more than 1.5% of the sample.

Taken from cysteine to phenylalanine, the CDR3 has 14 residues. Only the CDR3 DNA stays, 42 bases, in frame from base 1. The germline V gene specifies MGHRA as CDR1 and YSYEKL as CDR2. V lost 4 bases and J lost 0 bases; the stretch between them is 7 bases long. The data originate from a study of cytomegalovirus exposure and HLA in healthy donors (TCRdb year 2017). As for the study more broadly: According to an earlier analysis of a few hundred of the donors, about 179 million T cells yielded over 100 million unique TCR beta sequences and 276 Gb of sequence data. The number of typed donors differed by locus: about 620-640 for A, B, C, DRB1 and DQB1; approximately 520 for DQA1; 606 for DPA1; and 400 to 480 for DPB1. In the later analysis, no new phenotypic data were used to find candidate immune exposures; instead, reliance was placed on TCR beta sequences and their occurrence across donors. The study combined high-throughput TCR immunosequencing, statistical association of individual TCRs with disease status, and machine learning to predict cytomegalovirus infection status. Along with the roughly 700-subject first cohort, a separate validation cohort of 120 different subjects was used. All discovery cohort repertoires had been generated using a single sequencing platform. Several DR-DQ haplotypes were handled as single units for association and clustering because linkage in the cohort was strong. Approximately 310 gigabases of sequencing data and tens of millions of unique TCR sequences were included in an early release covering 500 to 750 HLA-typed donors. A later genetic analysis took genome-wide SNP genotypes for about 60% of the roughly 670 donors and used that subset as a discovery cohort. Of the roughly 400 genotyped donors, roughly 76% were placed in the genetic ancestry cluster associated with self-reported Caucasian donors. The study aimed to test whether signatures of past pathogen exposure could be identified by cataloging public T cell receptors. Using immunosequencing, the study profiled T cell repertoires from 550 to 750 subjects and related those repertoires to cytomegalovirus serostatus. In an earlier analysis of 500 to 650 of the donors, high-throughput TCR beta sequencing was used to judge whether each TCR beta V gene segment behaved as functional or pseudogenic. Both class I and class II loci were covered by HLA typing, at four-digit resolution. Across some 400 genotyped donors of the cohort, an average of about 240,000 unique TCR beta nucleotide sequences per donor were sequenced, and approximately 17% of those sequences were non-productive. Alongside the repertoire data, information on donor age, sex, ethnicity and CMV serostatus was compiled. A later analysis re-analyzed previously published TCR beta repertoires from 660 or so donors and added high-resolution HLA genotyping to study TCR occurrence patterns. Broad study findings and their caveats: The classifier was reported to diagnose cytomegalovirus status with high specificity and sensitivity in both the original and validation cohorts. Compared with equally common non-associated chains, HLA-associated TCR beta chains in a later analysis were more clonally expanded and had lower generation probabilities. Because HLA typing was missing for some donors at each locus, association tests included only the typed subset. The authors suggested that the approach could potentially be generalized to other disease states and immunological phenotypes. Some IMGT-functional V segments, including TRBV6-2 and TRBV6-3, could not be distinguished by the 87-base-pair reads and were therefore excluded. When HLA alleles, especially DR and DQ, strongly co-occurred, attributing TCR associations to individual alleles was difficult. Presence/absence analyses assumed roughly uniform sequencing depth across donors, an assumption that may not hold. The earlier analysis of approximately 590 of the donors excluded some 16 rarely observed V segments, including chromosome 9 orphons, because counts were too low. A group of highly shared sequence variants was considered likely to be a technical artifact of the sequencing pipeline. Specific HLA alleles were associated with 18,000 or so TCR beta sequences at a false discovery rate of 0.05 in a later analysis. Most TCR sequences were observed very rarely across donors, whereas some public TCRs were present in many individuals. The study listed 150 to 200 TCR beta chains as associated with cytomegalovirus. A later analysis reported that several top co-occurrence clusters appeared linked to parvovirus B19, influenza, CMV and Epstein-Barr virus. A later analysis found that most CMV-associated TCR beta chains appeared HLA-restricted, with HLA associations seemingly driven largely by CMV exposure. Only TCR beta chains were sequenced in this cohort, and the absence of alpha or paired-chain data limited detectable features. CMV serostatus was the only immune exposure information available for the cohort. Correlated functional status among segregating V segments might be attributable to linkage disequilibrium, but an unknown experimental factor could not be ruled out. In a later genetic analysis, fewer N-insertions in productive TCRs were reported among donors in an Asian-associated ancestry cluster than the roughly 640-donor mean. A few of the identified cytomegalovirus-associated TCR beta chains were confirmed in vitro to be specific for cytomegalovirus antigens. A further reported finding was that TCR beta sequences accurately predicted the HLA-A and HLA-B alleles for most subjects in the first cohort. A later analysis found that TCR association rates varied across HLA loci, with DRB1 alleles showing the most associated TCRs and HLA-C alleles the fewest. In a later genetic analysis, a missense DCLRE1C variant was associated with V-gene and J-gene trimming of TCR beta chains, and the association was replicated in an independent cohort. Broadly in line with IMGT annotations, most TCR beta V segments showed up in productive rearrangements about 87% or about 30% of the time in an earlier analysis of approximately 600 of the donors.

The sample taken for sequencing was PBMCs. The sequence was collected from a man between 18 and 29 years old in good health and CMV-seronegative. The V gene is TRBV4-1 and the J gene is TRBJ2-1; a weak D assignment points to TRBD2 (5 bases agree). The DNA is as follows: TGCGCCAGCAGCCCTCGGGGCTCCTACAATGAGCAGTTCTTC. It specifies CASSPRGSYNEQFF.